These 7 T cell receptor beta chains originate from one sample sequenced in a study of graft-versus-host responses after intestinal transplantation. The data were produced by immunoSEQ multiplex PCR, yet TCRdb's version contains in-frame clones alone and is incomplete. The sample yields 95,000 to 100,000 clones, 86% seen once. The sequenced sample was PBMCs, obtained 255 days after intestinal transplant. The receptor set was obtained from a human patient who received an intestinal transplant, so some T cells may come from the graft donor.

This chain connects TRBV4-1 to TRBJ2-1, with D perhaps assigned TRBD1 or TRBD2 (5 bases each). This CDR3 region has 17 residues. CDR1 is MGHRA and CDR2 is YSYEKL in the germline V gene. Trimming pared 3 bases from V and 8 bases from J, leaving 23 bases between. In DNA, the CDR3 is TGCGCCAGCAGCCAGACCACCGGGACGGCCACAGCCCATGAGCAGTTCTTC. It codes for CASSQTTGTATAHEQFF.

The rearrangement joins TRBV10-3 to TRBJ1-2; D unresolved. Germline V gene data show CDR1 as ENHRY and CDR2 as SYGVKD. The CDR3 sequence is 14 residues long. V dropped 6 bases and J dropped 4 bases, with 15 bases sitting between them. CDR3 loop: CAISPLLTAYGYTF. DNA for the CDR3: TGTGCCATCAGCCCTCTGTTGACGGCCTATGGCTACACCTTC.

As regards this clone: Sequence at one end of the junction differs from germline and may be a read error. The V and J genes are TRBV20-1 and TRBJ1-1, with TRBD1 as a possible D gene (5 bases). The CDR3 is 9 residues long. Germline CDR1 DFQATT, CDR2 SNEGSKA (reference sequence). The CDR3: CSASRGPGW. CDR3 DNA: TGCAGTGCTTCGCGGGGCCCTGGGTGG.

The chain joins TRBV15 to TRBJ2-5, with 9 positions matching TRBD1. Germline lookup yields CDR1 LNHNV and CDR2 YYDKDF (reference sequence). J gave up 1 base and V 2 bases, and 17 bases lay outside the gene matches. The CDR3 covers 20 residues. The DNA of the CDR3 is TGTGCCACCAGCAGATCCCAGGGGGGACCCGGGACAGGGATCCAAGAGACCCAGTACTTC. This translates into CATSRSQGGPGTGIQETQYF.

V usage is TRBV19 and J usage is TRBJ2-3; the D gene is possibly TRBD2 (5 bases). Germline lookup yields CDR1 LNHDA and CDR2 SQIVND (reference sequence). The CDR3 covers 13 residues. Trimming stripped 4 bases from V and 6 bases from J, with 11 bases between. For the CDR3, the DNA is TGTGCCAGTAGTAAACTAGACGGGGATACGCAGTATTTT. Amino acid sequence: CASSKLDGDTQYF.

This chain joins TRBV4-1 and TRBJ2-1; 8 bases match TRBD2. The germline V gene has CDR1 MGHRA and CDR2 YSYEKL. The CDR3 is 16 amino acids. V gave up 0 bases and J gave up 5 bases; unmatched junction bases: 6. The CDR3 DNA sequence: TGCGCCAGCAGCCAAGACGGGGGGGAGAGAAACAATGAGCAGTTCTTC. Its protein is CASSQDGGERNNEQFF.

The chain employs TRBV6-1 and TRBJ2-1; TRBD2 matches 13 bases. Germline V CDR1 and CDR2: MNHNS, SASEGT. This CDR3 spans 18 amino acids. V shed 0 bases, J shed 8 bases, and the junction held 10 bases outside the gene matches. Written as DNA, the CDR3 is TGTGCCAGCAGTGAAGCGGAATACGGACTAGCGGGAGTGTATGAGCAGTTCTTC. Protein: CASSEAEYGLAGVYEQFF.